Presented here are 32 T cell receptor beta chains from one specimen sequenced in a study of monozygotic twins with inflammatory bowel disease. TCRdb reanalyzed the 5' RACE reads and collapses them to one entry per CDR3 protein, without DNA. The sample table sets out more than 300,000 distinct CDR3 sequences. The sequenced sample consisted of blood. The source of these receptors is a human donor with ulcerative colitis or Crohn's disease, or a healthy co-twin of an affected twin (not recorded which).

The chain uses TRBV7-3 and TRBJ2-5. The CDR3 runs 13 residues. Germline V lookup: CDR1 SGHTA, CDR2 FQGTGA. The chain's CDR3 is CASSFSSLETQYF.

The J gene is TRBJ2-2, the V gene TRBV5-1; the TCRdb D gene call, TRBD1, has no DNA to confirm it. Germline CDR1 SGHRS, CDR2 YFSETQ. CDR3 size: 17 residues. This CDR3 reads CASSQPLTGPNTGELFF.

The CDR3 sequence: CASSLHQGNYGYTF. This sequence joins TRBV7-9 and TRBJ1-2; checking the TCRdb D call of TRBD1 is not possible without DNA. This CDR3 spans 14 amino acids. Germline V gene data show CDR1 as SEHNR and CDR2 as FQNEAQ (reference sequence). Using reference TRBV7-9 and TRBJ1-2 for the parts outside the CDR3, the full variable domain is DTGVSQNPRHKITKRGQNVTFRCDPISEHNRLYWYRQTLGQGPEFLTYFQNEAQLEKSRLLSDRFSAERPKGSFSTLEIQRTEQGDSAMYLCASSLHQGNYGYTFGSGTRLTVV.

The rearrangement joins TRBV6-1 to TRBJ1-5; TCRdb calls TRBD1, which cannot be checked without DNA. CDR3 length: 15 amino acids. Germline CDR1 MNHNS, CDR2 SASEGT. CDR3 in amino acids: CASRADRGGNQPQHF.

The CDR3 reads CSATGDSGAYEQYF. The V and J genes are TRBV20-1 and TRBJ2-7; checking the TCRdb D call of TRBD2 is not possible without DNA. The CDR3 runs 14 residues. Germline CDR1 is DFQATT and CDR2 is SNEGSKA (reference sequence).

V is TRBV12-3 or TRBV12-4 and J is TRBJ2-1; the TCRdb call, TRBD1, lacks DNA for checking. The CDR3 loop spans 15 amino acids. The CDR3 sequence is CASIKPREAGNEQFF.

The V gene is TRBV2, the J gene TRBJ2-1; absent DNA, TCRdb's TRBD2 call cannot be checked. Germline CDR1 reads SNHLY; CDR2 reads FYNNEI. This CDR3 has 15 amino acids. CDR3 amino acids: CASSEVKGRIGEQFF.

This chain links TRBV5-1 with TRBJ2-1; as DNA is missing, the TRBD1 call by TCRdb cannot be tested. This CDR3 has 15 residues. The V gene's germline CDR1 is SGHRS and CDR2 YFSETQ. The CDR3 spells CASRLQGVSYNEQFF.

V gene TRBV6-2 or TRBV6-3 combines with J gene TRBJ1-2; TCRdb selects TRBD1, and the lack of DNA leaves this call unchecked. Germline loops: CDR1 MNHEY, CDR2 SVGEGT. This CDR3 is built from 13 residues. The CDR3 here is CASSRTDLYGYTF.

The chain combines TRBV28 with TRBJ2-7; TCRdb's D call, TRBD1, is unchecked because there is no DNA. This CDR3 spans 19 amino acids. Per the germline V gene, CDR1 is MDHEN and CDR2 is SYDVKM. The CDR3 sequence: CASSLYYLTSFTGGNEQYF.

The chain has TRBV30 and TRBJ1-1. CDR3 size: 15 residues. Germline CDR1 reads GTSNPN; CDR2 reads SVGIG (reference sequence). The CDR3: CAWSALGVWNTEAFF.

The chain is built from TRBV20-1 and TRBJ2-7; TCRdb proposes TRBD1, but this gene call is untestable without DNA. Germline CDR1 is DFQATT and CDR2 is SNEGSKA (reference sequence). The CDR3 has 14 residues. CDR3 amino acids: CSARPPGTGLEQYF.

The CDR3 region is CASSLQGNYYEQYF. V usage is TRBV5-6 and J usage is TRBJ2-7. Germline-derived CDR1 and CDR2 are SGHDT and YYEEEE. This CDR3 spans 14 amino acids.

The CDR3 here is CSVVGGQGAWETQYF. The V and J genes are TRBV29-1 and TRBJ2-5; the TCRdb call, TRBD1, lacks DNA for checking. This CDR3 has 15 residues. Germline V gene sequence: CDR1 SQVTM, CDR2 ANQGSEA.

J is TRBJ1-1 and V is TRBV4-3. Germline lookup yields CDR1 LGHNA and CDR2 YSLEER. The CDR3 has 13 amino acids. The CDR3: CASSQGSGGEAFF.

V and J are TRBV4-1 and TRBJ2-2; TCRdb selects TRBD1, and the lack of DNA leaves this call unchecked. This CDR3 contains 17 residues. The germline gives CDR1 MGHRA, CDR2 YSYEKL. This CDR3 is CASSPRTGGISTGELFF.

The chain links TRBV20-1 to TRBJ2-3; the D call from TCRdb, TRBD2, cannot be confirmed without DNA. The CDR3 consists of 16 residues. The germline gives CDR1 DFQATT, CDR2 SNEGSKA (reference sequence). The CDR3 here is CSARNGTATSTDTQYF.

V is TRBV12-3 or TRBV12-4 and J is TRBJ2-5. CDR3 length: 13 residues. CDR3 loop: CASSRRGQETQYF.

The J gene is TRBJ2-3, the V gene TRBV6-1; TCRdb reports TRBD1, a call that lacks DNA to check it against. This CDR3 region has 13 residues. Germline V CDR1 and CDR2: MNHNS, SASEGT. CDR3 region: CASSMDMTDTQYF.

The V gene is TRBV20-1, the J gene TRBJ2-7; the TCRdb D gene call, TRBD1, has no DNA to confirm it. Germline V gene data show CDR1 as DFQATT and CDR2 as SNEGSKA (reference sequence). This CDR3 contains 16 residues. CDR3 in amino acids: CSARVTEAGAYYEQYF.

The rearrangement links TRBV25-1 to TRBJ2-5; TCRdb indicates TRBD1, and absent DNA this call remains unverified. The CDR3 loop spans 19 amino acids. Germline V gives CDR1 MGHDK, CDR2 SYGVNS. CDR3 region: CASSPQRGGGWKVAETQYF.

V is TRBV13 and J is TRBJ2-5; checking the TCRdb D call of TRBD2 is not possible without DNA. This CDR3 region has 13 residues. Looked up from germline, CDR1 is PRHDT and CDR2 is FYEKMQ (reference sequence). The CDR3 protein is CASSSAGRETQYF.

The genes are TRBV4-2 and TRBJ2-7. CDR1 is LGHNA and CDR2 is YNFKEQ in the germline V gene. The CDR3 runs to 14 residues. The CDR3 region is CASSQVTQTYEQYF.

The chain has TRBV19 and TRBJ1-2; checking the TCRdb D call of TRBD1 is not possible without DNA. Per germline, CDR1 LNHDA and CDR2 SQIVND (reference sequence). This CDR3 is built from 15 residues. CDR3 sequence reads: CASTPGSGQGRGYTF.

The rearrangement links TRBV20-1 to TRBJ1-5; TCRdb names TRBD1, which stays unverified in the absence of DNA. The CDR3 has 16 amino acids. The germline CDR1 and CDR2 sequences are DFQATT and SNEGSKA (reference sequence). The CDR3 loop reads CSARDTSGGSEQPQHF.

CDR3 sequence: CASSPKGGARTYLSYNEQFF. This sequence joins TRBV11-2 and TRBJ2-1; with no DNA, the TCRdb D assignment of TRBD1 cannot be verified. The CDR3 spans 20 residues. Germline V lookup: CDR1 SGHAT, CDR2 FQNNGV. The whole variable domain, filled in from reference TRBV11-2 and TRBJ2-1, reads EAGVAQSPRYKIIEKRQSVAFWCNPISGHATLYWYQQILGQGPKLLIQFQNNGVVDDSQLPKDRFSAERLKGVDSTLKIQPAKLEDSAVYLCASSPKGGARTYLSYNEQFFGPGTRLTVL.

The chain uses TRBV20-1 and TRBJ2-2; the TCRdb call, TRBD2, lacks DNA for checking. This CDR3 region has 14 residues. Germline loops: CDR1 DFQATT, CDR2 SNEGSKA (reference sequence). The CDR3 sequence is CSAVAGGSTGELFF.

The V gene is TRBV9, the J gene TRBJ2-1; TCRdb returns TRBD1, unconfirmable since there is no DNA. This CDR3 contains 14 residues. Germline CDR1 and CDR2: SGDLS and YYNGEE. CDR3 protein: CASSFGTGGNEQFF.

The chain links TRBV20-1 to TRBJ2-2; the D call of TRBD2 rests on TCRdb alone, since no DNA is present to check it. The CDR3 spans 14 residues. Germline values: CDR1 DFQATT, CDR2 SNEGSKA (reference sequence). The chain's CDR3 is CSAGRDSYTGELFF.

V and J are TRBV3-1 and TRBJ2-7. There are 16 residues in the CDR3. Germline CDR1 reads LGHDT; CDR2 reads YNNKEL (reference sequence). CDR3 loop: CASSQGSVVATYEQYF.

The V call is TRBV7-9, the J call TRBJ2-7; TCRdb outputs TRBD1, but without DNA this stays unchecked. The CDR3 totals 13 residues. Germline V lookup: CDR1 SEHNR, CDR2 FQNEAQ (reference sequence). CDR3 in amino acids: CASSPGWGAEQYF.

The chain carries TRBV6-5 and TRBJ1-1; TCRdb calls TRBD1, which cannot be checked without DNA. This CDR3 region has 16 residues. The germline CDR1 and CDR2 sequences are MNHEY and SVGAGI. CDR3 loop: CASSYPLASVNTEAFF.